The next 32 T cell receptor beta chains were all read from a single sample in a study of T cell responses to AZD1222 COVID-19 vaccine. Measured with immunoSEQ multiplex PCR; TCRdb has only the in-frame clones, and not every one. This sample has approximately 94,000 clones, with roughly 90% found just once. The sample consisted of peripheral blood, taken on day 0 of AZD1222 vaccination. Receptors originate from an adult in good health.

This chain links TRBV6-4 with TRBJ1-5; D gene uncertain. This CDR3 is built from 13 residues. V lost 5 bases to trimming and J lost 0 bases, with 5 bases between them. CDR1 is MRHNA and CDR2 is SNTAGT in the germline V gene. The CDR3 spells CASSPRSNQPQHF. CDR3 coding DNA: TGTGCCAGCAGTCCGCGTAGCAATCAGCCCCAGCATTTT.

The chain uses TRBV5-4 and TRBJ2-7; D ambiguous. The V gene lost 2 bases and the J gene lost 2 bases, with 14 bases spanning the gap. Germline CDR1 and CDR2: SGHNT and YYREEE (reference sequence). This CDR3 comprises 15 residues. CDR3 amino acids: CASSFSMPGAYEQYF. CDR3 sequence (DNA): TGTGCCAGCAGCTTCTCGATGCCGGGTGCCTACGAGCAGTACTTC.

J is TRBJ2-7 and V is TRBV18; a possible D gene is TRBD1 (6 bases). Germline-derived CDR1 and CDR2 are KGHSH and LQKENI. The CDR3 sequence is 15 residues long. V dropped 0 bases and J dropped 7 bases, with 16 bases sitting between them. CDR3 DNA: TGTGCCAGCTCACCACCGACAGGAGGAAACGGAGAGCAGTACTTC. Residues: CASSPPTGGNGEQYF.

CDR3 loop: CASTHVVPGARGHTF. CDR3 sequence (DNA): TGTGCCAGTACCCACGTCGTCCCTGGGGCGCGAGGCCACACCTTC. The chain uses TRBV19 and TRBJ1-2, with D perhaps matching TRBD1 (5 bases). The germline CDR1 and CDR2 sequences are LNHDA and SQIVND (reference sequence). The CDR3 contains 15 residues. V lost 7 bases and J lost 12, with 27 bases in between.

The rearrangement joins TRBV6-5 to TRBJ1-6, with D possibly being TRBD1 (5 bases). The V end lost 2 bases, the J end lost 10 bases, and 15 bases lay between the germline ends. Germline CDR1 and CDR2: MNHEY and SVGAGI. CDR3 length: 15 amino acids. The CDR3 coding sequence is TGTGCCAGCAGTTACCAGGGCACTGAGGGATCACCCCTCCACTTT. Amino acids: CASSYQGTEGSPLHF.

The chain combines TRBV9 with TRBJ1-3; D remains unclear. The CDR3 extends over 13 amino acids. Looked up from germline, CDR1 is SGDLS and CDR2 is YYNGEE. V shed 3 bases and J shed 5 bases, with 9 bases lying between them. The CDR3 sequence is CASSGSPRNTIYF. CDR3 in DNA: TGTGCCAGCAGCGGAAGCCCCCGAAACACCATATATTTT.

The CDR3 spells CASSPTVGTIQETQYF. The DNA for the CDR3 is TGTGCCAGCTCACCTACTGTCGGGACTATCCAAGAGACCCAGTACTTC. This rearrangement joins TRBV18 to TRBJ2-5; 7 bases line up with TRBD2. The germline CDR1 and CDR2 sequences are KGHSH and LQKENI. V dropped 3 bases and J dropped 1; count of bases not matched to a gene: 8. The CDR3 sequence is 16 residues long. The entire variable domain, with the rest obtained from reference TRBV18 and TRBJ2-5, is as follows: NAGVMQNPRHLVRRRGQEARLRCSPMKGHSHVYWYRQLPEEGLKFMVYLQKENIIDESGMPKERFSAEFPKEGPSILRIQQVVRGDSAAYFCASSPTVGTIQETQYFGPGTRLLVL.

The genes are TRBV18 and TRBJ2-7; 8 positions agree with TRBD1. Per germline, CDR1 KGHSH and CDR2 LQKENI. This CDR3 is built from 13 residues. Unmatched junction bases numbered 8, after V lost 3 bases and J lost 10 bases. This chain's CDR3 is CASSPQDRAQQYF. Here the CDR3 DNA reads TGTGCCAGCTCACCCCAGGACAGGGCCCAACAGTACTTC.

This chain links TRBV7-9 with TRBJ1-1; 9 nucleotides match TRBD1. V gave up 4 bases and J gave up 3 bases; unmatched junction bases: 12. Germline values: CDR1 SEHNR, CDR2 FQNEAQ (reference sequence). The CDR3 covers 17 residues. The CDR3 here is CASSSTGGLNTYTEAFF. The CDR3 DNA follows: TGTGCCAGCAGCTCGACAGGGGGACTGAACACATACACTGAAGCTTTCTTT.

The genes are TRBV7-2 and TRBJ2-1; the D gene could be TRBD1 or TRBD2 (5 bases each). With 5 bases removed from V and 7 bases from J, the gap between germline ends came to 18 bases. This CDR3 comprises 15 residues. Per germline, CDR1 SGHTA and CDR2 FQGNSA. For the CDR3, the DNA is TGTGCCAGCAGCGCCAACCGGGGCCGATCTAATGAGCAGTTCTTC. Amino acids: CASSANRGRSNEQFF.

This clone came up once. The genes are TRBV7-2 and TRBJ2-7; D is possibly TRBD1 or TRBD2 (5 bases each). From germline, CDR1 is SGHTA and CDR2 FQGNSA. The CDR3 consists of 15 residues. The V gene lost 1 base and the J gene lost 3 bases, with 13 bases spanning the gap. CDR3 region: CASSLGPGADYEQYF. Written as DNA, the CDR3 is TGTGCCAGCAGCTTAGGGCCCGGGGCAGACTACGAGCAGTACTTC.

The chain is built from TRBV7-6 and TRBJ1-4; D is undetermined. Per germline, CDR1 SGHVS and CDR2 FNYEAQ. Trimming stripped 1 base from V and 5 bases from J, with 11 bases between. This CDR3 region has 15 residues. The CDR3 DNA is TGTGCCAGCAGCTTAGGGTCAGCCCTAAATGAAAAACTGTTTTTT. Amino acids: CASSLGSALNEKLFF. The full variable domain, in which reference TRBV7-6 and TRBJ1-4 provide the parts outside the CDR3, is GAGVSQSPRYKVTKRGQDVALRCDPISGHVSLYWYRQALGQGPEFLTYFNYEAQQDKSGLPNDRFSAERPEGSISTLTIQRTEQRDSAMYRCASSLGSALNEKLFFGSGTQLSVL.

The chain carries TRBV24-1 and TRBJ1-5, with D possibly being TRBD1 (6 bases). The CDR3 is 15 amino acids. V shed 4 bases and J shed 4 bases, with 13 bases lying between them. The germline V gene has CDR1 KGHDR and CDR2 SFDVKD. CDR3 loop: CATSDSRGANQPQHF. The CDR3 region has the DNA TGTGCCACCAGTGACTCCCGGGGGGCAAATCAGCCCCAGCATTTT.

This clone has just a few counts. The chain carries TRBV6-5 and TRBJ1-1; D may be TRBD1 (5 bases). Germline CDR1 reads MNHEY; CDR2 reads SVGAGI. Trimming stripped 4 bases from V and 0 bases from J, with 12 bases between. This CDR3 has 15 residues. DNA of the CDR3: TGTGCCAGCAGTTTTCAGGGTCCATTGAACACTGAAGCTTTCTTT. The encoded protein is CASSFQGPLNTEAFF.

The chain uses TRBV6-2 or TRBV6-3 and TRBJ2-7; unclear D gene. The germline V gene has CDR1 MNHEY and CDR2 SVGEGT. The CDR3 extends over 14 amino acids. V was trimmed by 0 bases and J by 3 bases, leaving 9 bases between them. CDR3 region: CASSYSHPLYEQYF. The CDR3 nucleotides read TGTGCCAGCAGTTACTCGCACCCCCTCTACGAGCAGTACTTC.

The V and J genes are TRBV29-1 and TRBJ1-2; 9 bases are a match to TRBD1. V lost 1 base to trimming and J lost 5 bases; unmatched junction nucleotides: 8. This CDR3 is built from 15 residues. Germline-derived CDR1 and CDR2 are SQVTM and ANQGSEA. CDR3 bases: TGCAGCGTTGAAGGCCGACGGACAGGGGAGTATGGCTACACCTTC. Amino acids: CSVEGRRTGEYGYTF.

The chain is built from TRBV6-5 and TRBJ1-5; maybe TRBD1 (5 bases). The V end was cut by 6 bases, the J end by 3 bases, with 15 bases between. Per germline, CDR1 MNHEY and CDR2 SVGAGI. The CDR3 loop spans 15 amino acids. CDR3 region: CASSPDTYNNQPQHF. In nucleotides, the CDR3 is TGTGCCAGCAGCCCGGACACCTATAACAATCAGCCCCAGCATTTT.

The V call is TRBV19, the J call TRBJ2-1; D might be TRBD1 or TRBD2, each matching 5 bases. This CDR3 is built from 15 residues. Germline-derived CDR1 and CDR2 are LNHDA and SQIVND (reference sequence). Trimming shortened V by 1 base and J by 6 bases, and 13 bases separated the two germline ends. CDR3 residues: CASSIAGLAGNEQFF. The CDR3 bases are TGTGCCAGTAGTATAGCGGGGCTAGCTGGCAATGAGCAGTTCTTC.

The rearrangement links TRBV11-3 to TRBJ2-7; D possibly matches TRBD1 or TRBD2 (5 bases each). Germline loops: CDR1 SGHNT, CDR2 YENEEA. This CDR3 region has 14 residues. The V gene lost 7 bases and the J gene lost 4 bases, with 17 bases spanning the gap. The CDR3 loop is CASMGPTSGYEQYF. The CDR3 nucleotides read TGTGCCAGCATGGGACCGACGTCGGGTTACGAGCAGTACTTC.

V usage is TRBV7-2 and J usage is TRBJ1-3, with TRBD1 matching 7 bases. Germline-derived CDR1 and CDR2 are SGHTA and FQGNSA. There are 15 residues in the CDR3. Germline trimming cut 5 bases from V and 2 bases from J; bases unmatched to any gene: 6. CDR3 sequence reads: CASSAFDRAGNTIYF. The CDR3 nucleotides read TGTGCCAGCAGCGCCTTCGACAGGGCTGGAAACACCATATATTTT.

The chain recombines TRBV19 with TRBJ1-6; no clear D gene. V gave up 4 bases and J gave up 14 bases, with 15 bases separating them. Germline V lookup: CDR1 LNHDA, CDR2 SQIVND (reference sequence). The CDR3 is 13 residues long. CDR3 coding DNA: TGTGCCAGTAGTACTTGGTCTTTTAAGGCCCTCCACTTT. It encodes CASSTWSFKALHF. The full variable domain, in which reference TRBV19 and TRBJ1-6 provide the parts outside the CDR3, is DGGITQSPKYLFRKEGQNVTLSCEQNLNHDAMYWYRQDPGQGLRLIYYSQIVNDFQKGDIAEGYSVSREKKESFPLTVTSAQKNPTAFYLCASSTWSFKALHFGNGTRLTVT.

The chain recombines TRBV9 with TRBJ2-1, with D perhaps matching TRBD1 (6 bases). This CDR3 spans 17 amino acids. Looked up from germline, CDR1 is SGDLS and CDR2 is YYNGEE. Trimming shortened V by 0 bases and J by 1 base, and 14 bases separated the two germline ends. CDR3 protein: CASSVEGWGQSYNEQFF. DNA of the CDR3: TGTGCCAGCAGCGTAGAGGGGTGGGGGCAATCCTACAATGAGCAGTTCTTC.

The chain uses TRBV14 and TRBJ1-3, with D possibly TRBD1 on 5 matching bases. Trimming stripped 11 bases from V and 0 bases from J, with 20 bases between. This CDR3 has 16 residues. Looked up from germline, CDR1 is SGHDN and CDR2 is FVKESK. The CDR3 loop reads CAGGAARAFSGNTIYF. Here the CDR3 DNA reads TGTGCCGGAGGGGCCGCCAGGGCCTTCTCTGGAAACACCATATATTTT.

This sequence joins TRBV7-2 and TRBJ1-2; D is unresolved. Germline values: CDR1 SGHTA, CDR2 FQGNSA. V shed 2 bases and J shed 5 bases, with 9 bases lying between them. The CDR3 totals 13 residues. CDR3 DNA sequence: TGTGCCAGCAGCTTAAACCCGGGATATGGCTACACCTTC. It yields the protein CASSLNPGYGYTF.

The chain recombines TRBV6-5 with TRBJ2-7; possibly TRBD1 or TRBD2 for D (5 bases each). Germline CDR1 MNHEY, CDR2 SVGAGI. V shed 7 bases and J shed 6 bases, with 16 bases lying between them. The CDR3 totals 13 residues. This CDR3 is CASKGRIGSEQYF. The DNA for the CDR3 is TGTGCCAGCAAGGGACGGATCGGGTCCGAGCAGTACTTC.

The chain employs TRBV25-1 and TRBJ1-1; 8 nucleotides align to TRBD1. Germline values: CDR1 MGHDK, CDR2 SYGVNS. The CDR3 totals 14 residues. The J segment lost 5 bases and the V segment lost 3 bases, leaving 5 bases of the junction unmatched. The CDR3 nucleotides are TGTGCCAGCAGTGAGACAGGGGAATGGACTGAAGCTTTCTTT. It yields the protein CASSETGEWTEAFF.

The chain combines TRBV11-3 with TRBJ2-5, with D perhaps TRBD2 (5 bases). The CDR3 has 14 amino acids. Trimming removed 2 bases at V and 3 bases at J, with 10 bases between. Germline CDR1 SGHNT, CDR2 YENEEA. CDR3: CASSLPRGEETQYF. In DNA form, the CDR3 reads TGTGCCAGCAGCTTACCTCGGGGAGAAGAGACCCAGTACTTC.

The CDR3 loop is CASSIGQGGYVEQFF. The CDR3 DNA reads TGTGCCAGTAGTATCGGGCAGGGGGGTTACGTTGAGCAGTTCTTC. J is TRBJ2-1 and V is TRBV19; D is possibly TRBD1 (7 bases). Germline assignment: CDR1 LNHDA and CDR2 SQIVND (reference sequence). With 3 bases removed from V and 9 bases from J, the gap between germline ends came to 18 bases. The CDR3 is made up of 15 amino acids.

The V gene is TRBV7-8, the J gene TRBJ2-5; 8 bases match TRBD1. This CDR3 is 16 amino acids long. Trimming removed 5 bases from V and 4 bases from J; junction bases left unmatched: 12. Germline CDR1 SGHVS, CDR2 FQNEAQ. Here the CDR3 DNA reads TGTGCCAGCAGCACCAGACAGGGGTCACTGGGAGAGACCCAGTACTTC. Amino acid sequence: CASSTRQGSLGETQYF.

This chain joins TRBV11-2 and TRBJ1-2, with D hard to call. The length of the CDR3 is 14 residues. V lost 7 bases and J 4 bases, leaving 16 bases between the germline ends. Germline V gene sequence: CDR1 SGHAT, CDR2 FQNNGV. CDR3 nucleotides: TGTGCCAGCAAGGCGGTGGGGTTGTTCTATGGCTACACCTTC. Protein: CASKAVGLFYGYTF.

A few counts support this clone. V and J are TRBV9 and TRBJ2-7; possible D gene TRBD2, 6 bases. The V gene lost 6 bases and the J gene lost 0 bases, with 10 bases spanning the gap. The CDR3 length is 13 residues. CDR1 SGDLS and CDR2 YYNGEE come from the germline V gene. CDR3 DNA sequence: TGTGCCAGCACTAGCGCGGGCTCCTACGAGCAGTACTTC. It specifies CASTSAGSYEQYF.

The rearrangement links TRBV18 to TRBJ1-2, with a weak D call TRBD1 (5 bases). Germline V gives CDR1 KGHSH, CDR2 LQKENI. CDR3 length equals 14 residues. V dropped 0 bases and J dropped 2 bases, with 7 bases sitting between them. This CDR3 reads CASSPPAGNYGYTF. Here the CDR3 DNA reads TGTGCCAGCTCACCACCGGCAGGGAACTATGGCTACACCTTC.